Listed below are T cell receptor beta chains from one sample, sequenced in a study of cytomegalovirus exposure and HLA in healthy donors. TCRdb keeps only in-frame clones here, not all; method: immunoSEQ multiplex PCR. The sample records 150,000 to 200,000 clones, 65% to 80% being singletons. Source material: PBMCs. Every receptor here comes from a woman aged 40 to 50 in good health and CMV-seronegative. Both conserved end residues are part of each CDR3. The D gene is left open where the match is weak. Clone size is given for some rows only: seen once, a few or many times, or a class if the clone is expanded.

v_call	clone_size	j_call	d_call	cdr3_aa	cdr3_nt
TRBV5-1	-	TRBJ2-1	TRBD2	CASSLGGSGSSYNEQFF	TGCGCCAGCAGCTTGGGGGGTAGCGGGAGCTCCTACAATGAGCAGTTCTTC
TRBV6-4	-	TRBJ2-1	TRBD2	CASSDPTGGKDNEQFF	TGTGCCAGCAGTGACCCGACGGGGGGAAAGGACAATGAGCAGTTCTTC
TRBV5-1	few	TRBJ1-2	-	CASSLDKPNYGYTF	TGCGCCAGCAGCTTGGACAAACCTAACTATGGCTACACCTTC
TRBV7-2	few	TRBJ1-2	TRBD1	CASRPTGPNYGYTF	TGTGCCAGCAGACCGACAGGGCCTAACTATGGCTACACCTTC
TRBV7-2	-	TRBJ2-1	-	CASSPERASYNEQFF	TGTGCCAGCAGCCCGGAGCGGGCTTCTTACAATGAGCAGTTCTTC
TRBV9	few	TRBJ1-1	-	CASSVEWGDTEAFF	TGTGCCAGCAGCGTAGAGTGGGGAGACACTGAAGCTTTCTTT
TRBV4-3	-	TRBJ2-2	-	CASSQGRDHGELFF	TGCGCCAGCAGCCAAGGACGGGATCACGGGGAGCTGTTTTTT
TRBV27	-	TRBJ1-5	-	CASSLGSRGQPQHF	TGTGCCAGCAGTTTGGGTAGTCGGGGTCAGCCCCAGCATTTT
TRBV10-3	-	TRBJ2-1	TRBD1	CAIRGQSGSNEQFF	TGTGCCATCAGGGGACAGTCAGGGAGCAATGAGCAGTTCTTC
TRBV28	-	TRBJ1-1	-	CASSLGHSGTEAFF	TGTGCCAGCAGTTTAGGCCACTCAGGGACTGAAGCTTTCTTT
TRBV7-9	-	TRBJ2-1	-	CSSRKQGEQFF	TGTTCCAGCAGAAAACAGGGCGAGCAGTTCTTC
TRBV19	-	TRBJ1-1	-	CASSIRLDTEAFF	TGTGCCAGTAGTATCCGACTAGACACTGAAGCTTTCTTT
TRBV4-3	-	TRBJ1-2	TRBD1	CASSQGGWTGGDYGYTF	TGCGCCAGCAGCCAAGGGGGGTGGACAGGGGGCGACTATGGCTACACCTTC
TRBV5-1	-	TRBJ2-7	TRBD1	CATSDRASYEQYF	TGCGCCACCAGCGACAGGGCCTCCTACGAGCAGTACTTC
TRBV2	-	TRBJ2-3	TRBD2	CASSLTSGRADTQYF	TGTGCCAGCAGTTTAACTAGCGGGAGGGCAGATACGCAGTATTTT
TRBV7-2	-	TRBJ2-2	-	CASSWRGENTGELFF	TGTGCCAGCAGCTGGAGGGGCGAAAACACCGGGGAGCTGTTTTTT
TRBV7-8	once	TRBJ2-1	TRBD2	CASTLAGTRGFHEQFF	TGTGCCAGCACCCTCGCCGGGACTAGGGGCTTCCATGAGCAGTTCTTC
TRBV7-9	-	TRBJ2-5	TRBD1	CASSLQGAWETQYF	TGTGCCAGCAGCTTACAGGGGGCGTGGGAGACCCAGTACTTC
TRBV10-3	-	TRBJ1-5	-	CAISESAGANSNQPQHF	TGTGCCATCAGTGAGTCAGCGGGAGCAAATAGCAATCAGCCCCAGCATTTT
TRBV10-1	-	TRBJ2-3	-	CASRENRDSTDTQYF	TGCGCCAGCAGGGAAAACCGGGACTCCACAGATACGCAGTATTTT
TRBV7-9	-	TRBJ2-6	-	CASSLQGKGANVLTF	TGTGCCAGCAGCTTACAGGGGAAGGGGGCCAACGTCCTGACTTTC
TRBV19	-	TRBJ1-1	-	CASSGTRGTEAFF	TGTGCCAGTAGCGGAACAAGAGGGACTGAAGCTTTCTTT
TRBV19	-	TRBJ2-3	-	CASSPYRDQGPTDTQYF	TGTGCCAGTAGCCCCTACAGGGACCAGGGGCCCACAGATACGCAGTATTTT
TRBV7-9	-	TRBJ2-1	-	CAGSRDNEQFF	TGTGCCGGGTCTCGGGACAATGAGCAGTTCTTC
TRBV10-3	-	TRBJ2-1	TRBD2	CAITSGRWDEQFF	TGTGCCATCACTAGCGGGAGGTGGGATGAGCAGTTCTTC
TRBV9	-	TRBJ2-1	-	CASSVLPSGRVNEQFF	TGTGCCAGCAGCGTTCTTCCGTCTGGCAGGGTCAATGAGCAGTTCTTC
TRBV5-1	once	TRBJ2-1	-	CASSWQEAVYNEQFF	TGCGCCAGCAGCTGGCAGGAGGCCGTCTACAATGAGCAGTTCTTC
TRBV4-1	-	TRBJ2-2	TRBD2	CASSQHRLAGYTGELFF	TGCGCCAGCAGCCAACATAGACTAGCGGGGTACACCGGGGAGCTGTTTTTT
TRBV7-8	few	TRBJ2-2	TRBD1	CASSSGQTNTGELFF	TGTGCCAGCAGCTCGGGACAGACGAACACCGGGGAGCTGTTTTTT
TRBV5-1	-	TRBJ1-1	-	CASSLGVEAFF	TGCGCCAGCAGCTTGGGTGTGGAGGCTTTCTTT
TRBV7-6	-	TRBJ2-3	TRBD1	CASSHGQEVDTQYF	TGTGCCAGCAGCCACGGACAGGAGGTAGATACGCAGTATTTT
TRBV5-8	once	TRBJ1-3	-	CASSPGQFGNTIYF	TGTGCCAGCAGCCCCGGACAGTTTGGAAACACCATATATTTT